What follows are 13 T cell receptor beta chains derived from one specimen sequenced in a study of OX40 agonist ivuxolimab in advanced cancers. Sequencing was performed with immunoSEQ multiplex PCR; in TCRdb, only in-frame clones are kept and a portion is missing. The data contain over 35,000 clones, around 89% of them singletons. The sequences come from CD4+ or CD8+ T cells sorted from blood, collected in a trial of the OX40 agonist ivuxolimab. These receptors came from an adult with an advanced solid tumor such as melanoma, head and neck, liver or kidney cancer.

DNA of the CDR3: TGTGCCAGCAGCCGGGACAGGGGGAGATATAGCAATCAGCCCCAGCATTTT. Amino acid sequence: CASSRDRGRYSNQPQHF. The chain joins TRBV5-8 to TRBJ1-5, with 11 nucleotides matching TRBD1. CDR3 size: 17 residues. Germline V CDR1 and CDR2: SGHTS, YDEGEE. J lost 0 bases, V lost 4 bases, and 6 bases had no gene match.

The chain is built from TRBV11-2 and TRBJ2-7; 7 nucleotides agree with TRBD2. CDR1 is SGHAT and CDR2 is FQNNGV in the germline V gene. V shed 5 bases and J 2 bases; nucleotides not matched to a gene: 12. The CDR3 consists of 16 residues. CDR3 DNA: TGTGCCAGCAGCACCCTGGGGGGGTATGGGCCCTACGAGCAGTACTTC. Its translation: CASSTLGGYGPYEQYF.

V usage is TRBV7-9 and J usage is TRBJ2-2; 9 nucleotides match TRBD1. The length of the CDR3 is 15 residues. Germline trimming cut 3 bases from V and 6 bases from J; bases unmatched to any gene: 5. Germline CDR1 SEHNR, CDR2 FQNEAQ (reference sequence). CDR3 region: CASSLGDRVAGELFF. For the CDR3, the DNA is TGTGCCAGCAGCTTGGGGGACAGGGTCGCCGGGGAGCTGTTTTTT.

This rearrangement joins TRBV6-1 to TRBJ2-5; D perhaps matches TRBD2 (5 bases). The CDR3 spans 15 residues. Germline loops: CDR1 MNHNS, CDR2 SASEGT. The V end was cut by 2 bases, the J end by 5 bases, with 15 bases between. The CDR3 DNA follows: TGTGCCAGCAGTGAACCGGACTTGCTTACGGAGACCCAGTACTTC. Translating gives CASSEPDLLTETQYF.

The gene calls are TRBV7-2 and TRBJ2-2; D gene unclear. V was pared by 2 bases and J by 4 bases, with 8 bases between. CDR3 length: 14 amino acids. Germline-derived CDR1 and CDR2 are SGHTA and FQGNSA. CDR3 in amino acids: CASSLFGRTGELFF. CDR3 sequence (DNA): TGTGCCAGCAGCTTATTCGGCCGCACCGGGGAGCTGTTTTTT.

This sequence joins TRBV6-1 and TRBJ1-2; D is unresolved. Trimming removed 5 bases at V and 0 bases at J, with 13 bases between. This CDR3 region has 15 residues. Germline V gene data show CDR1 as MNHNS and CDR2 as SASEGT. The chain's CDR3 is CASSSMTTSNYGYTF. CDR3 nucleotide sequence: TGTGCCAGCAGTAGTATGACAACCTCTAACTATGGCTACACCTTC.

The chain carries TRBV19 and TRBJ2-1, with D tentatively TRBD2 (5 bases). The V and J ends lost 7 bases and 1 base respectively, with 5 bases between them. This CDR3 is built from 12 residues. CDR1 and CDR2 (germline): LNHDA, SQIVND (reference sequence). Written as DNA, the CDR3 is TGTGCCAGTACGGGGTCCTACAATGAGCAGTTCTTC. Residues: CASTGSYNEQFF.

DNA of the CDR3: TGTGCCAGCAGCTCTCAGGGCTCTGGAAACACCATATATTTT. Its translation: CASSSQGSGNTIYF. The chain carries TRBV5-6 and TRBJ1-3; D may be TRBD1 (5 bases). The CDR3 has 14 residues. With 3 bases removed from V and 0 bases from J, the gap between germline ends came to 7 bases. Germline V gene data show CDR1 as SGHDT and CDR2 as YYEEEE.

The count of this clone is one. The chain recombines TRBV11-3 with TRBJ2-1; unclear D gene. The ends were cut back, 3 bases at V and 9 bases at J, with 12 bases in the middle. The CDR3 runs 13 residues. The germline V gene encodes CDR1 SGHNT and CDR2 YENEEA. In DNA, the CDR3 is TGTGCCAGCAGCTTGGAGTATCAGCGTGAGCAGTTCTTC. Residues: CASSLEYQREQFF.

V is TRBV12-5 and J is TRBJ1-1; D is ambiguous. The CDR3 totals 13 residues. Germline V lookup: CDR1 LGHNT, CDR2 FRNRAP. V lost 2 bases and J lost 6, with 10 bases in between. The CDR3 nucleotides are TGTGCTAGTGGTTTGTCGACCGGGGCTGAAGCTTTCTTT. Amino acid sequence: CASGLSTGAEAFF.

This clone came up once. This rearrangement joins TRBV4-2 to TRBJ2-7; 10 bases are shared with TRBD2. The CDR3 runs 16 residues. Looked up from germline, CDR1 is LGHNA and CDR2 is YNFKEQ. Trimming at V came to 1 base and at J to 3 bases, leaving 6 bases not matched to a gene. The CDR3 here is CASSQVEIAGGYEQYF. CDR3 coding DNA: TGTGCCAGCAGCCAAGTCGAGATAGCGGGGGGCTACGAGCAGTACTTC.

This rearrangement joins TRBV18 to TRBJ1-4; no firm D call. In germline, CDR1 is KGHSH, CDR2 LQKENI. V was clipped by 3 bases and J by 7 bases, with 12 bases between them. This CDR3 region has 14 residues. CDR3 nucleotides: TGTGCCAGCTCACCGCCTCTTTCGGGTGAAAAACTGTTTTTT. It encodes CASSPPLSGEKLFF.

The chain carries TRBV9 and TRBJ1-4, with a weak D call TRBD1 (5 bases). Trimming stripped 0 bases from V and 7 bases from J, with 10 bases between. This CDR3 comprises 14 residues. From germline, CDR1 is SGDLS and CDR2 YYNGEE. CDR3 DNA: TGTGCCAGCAGCGTAGCCTCAGGGTCTGAAAAACTGTTTTTT. Translating it yields CASSVASGSEKLFF.